Below are 4 T cell receptor beta chains sequenced from a single sample in a study of identical twins. TCRdb itself ran the 5' RACE reads through MiXCR, one entry per CDR3 protein. The data show some 1,600,000 distinct CDR3 sequences, less than 35% seen once. The sequenced material came from cord blood. These receptors originate from a newborn girl in good health.

The chain combines TRBV28 with TRBJ1-4; D uncertain. Germline V gene sequence: CDR1 MDHEN, CDR2 SYDVKM. V was shortened by 5 bases and J by 8 bases, with 12 bases between the two germline ends. The CDR3 runs 13 residues. The CDR3 DNA is TGTGCCAGCAGTCCACCGTACATGGAAAAACTGTTTTTT. This gives the protein CASSPPYMEKLFF. Complete variable domain (other parts from reference TRBV28 and TRBJ1-4): DVKVTQSSRYLVKRTGEKVFLECVQDMDHENMFWYRQDPGLGLRLIYFSYDVKMKEKGDIPEGYSVSREKKERFSLILESASTNQTSMYLCASSPPYMEKLFFGSGTQLSVL.

The chain uses TRBV6-1 and TRBJ2-7, with 13 bases that match TRBD2. Germline V gene sequence: CDR1 MNHNS, CDR2 SASEGT. The CDR3 extends over 16 amino acids. Losses at the gene ends were 5 bases for V and 2 bases for J; bases not matched to a gene: 6. The CDR3 DNA is TGTGCCAGCAGTTCCGGGACTAGCGGGGAGGCCTACGAGCAGTACTTC. This translates into CASSSGTSGEAYEQYF.

The chain has TRBV4-2 and TRBJ2-7, with 13 nucleotides matching TRBD2. The CDR3 extends over 18 amino acids. Trimming took 4 bases from V and 7 from J; bases not matched to a gene: 16. Per germline, CDR1 LGHNA and CDR2 YNFKEQ. The DNA of the CDR3 is TGTGCCAGCAGCCCCAGATTAACTAGCGGGAGGGGGTACAATGAGCAGTACTTC. Translating it yields CASSPRLTSGRGYNEQYF.

In its sample, this clonotype was seen many times. The chain employs TRBV21-1 and TRBJ2-4; the table assigns TRBD1, which was not confirmed against the DNA. TRBV21-1 corresponds to a pseudogene. The CDR3 totals 16 residues. CDR3 region: CASSARDKSSTNIQYF. The DNA of the CDR3 is TGTGCCAGCAGCGCCCGGGACAAGTCATCCACAAACATTCAGTACTTC.